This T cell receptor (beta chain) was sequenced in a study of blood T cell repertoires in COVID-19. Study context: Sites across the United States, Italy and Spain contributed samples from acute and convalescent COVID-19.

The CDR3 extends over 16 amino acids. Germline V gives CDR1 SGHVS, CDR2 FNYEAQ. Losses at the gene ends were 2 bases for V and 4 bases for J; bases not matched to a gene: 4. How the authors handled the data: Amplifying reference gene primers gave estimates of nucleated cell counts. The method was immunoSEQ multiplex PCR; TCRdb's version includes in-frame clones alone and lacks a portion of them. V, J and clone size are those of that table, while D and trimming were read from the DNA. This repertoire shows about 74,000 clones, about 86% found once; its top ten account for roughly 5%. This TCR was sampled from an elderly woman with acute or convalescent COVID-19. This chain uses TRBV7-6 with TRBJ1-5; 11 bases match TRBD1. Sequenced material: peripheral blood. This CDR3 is CASSLSGDRGNQPQHF. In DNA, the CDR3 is TGTGCCAGCAGCTTAAGCGGGGACAGGGGGAATCAGCCCCAGCATTTT.